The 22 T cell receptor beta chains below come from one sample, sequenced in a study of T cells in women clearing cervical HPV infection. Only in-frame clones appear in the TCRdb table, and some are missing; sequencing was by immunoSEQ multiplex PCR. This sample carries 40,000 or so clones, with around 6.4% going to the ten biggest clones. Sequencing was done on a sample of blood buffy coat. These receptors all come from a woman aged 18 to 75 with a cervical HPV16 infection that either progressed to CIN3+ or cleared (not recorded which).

CDR3 sequence: CASSQKQGQPQHF. The covered CDR3 bases are TGTGCCAGCAGCCAAAAACAGGGCCAGCCC. The gene calls are TRBV6-2 or TRBV6-3 and TRBJ1-5; tentatively, D is TRBD1 (6 bases). Sequencing ends 3 residues short of the CDR3 end; the germline J gene provides the rest. Germline V gene sequence: CDR1 MNHEY, CDR2 SVGEGT. CDR3 length: 13 amino acids. V dropped 6 bases and J dropped 7 bases, with 13 bases sitting between them.

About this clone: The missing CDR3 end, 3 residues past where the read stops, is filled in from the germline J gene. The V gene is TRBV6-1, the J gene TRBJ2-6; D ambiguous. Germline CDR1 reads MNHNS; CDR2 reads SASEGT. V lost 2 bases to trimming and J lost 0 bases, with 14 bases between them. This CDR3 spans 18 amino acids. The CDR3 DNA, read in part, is TGTGCCAGCAGTGAAATCGGGTATAGTCTCTCTGGGGCCAACGTC. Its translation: CASSEIGYSLSGANV. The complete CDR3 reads CASSEIGYSLSGANVLTF.

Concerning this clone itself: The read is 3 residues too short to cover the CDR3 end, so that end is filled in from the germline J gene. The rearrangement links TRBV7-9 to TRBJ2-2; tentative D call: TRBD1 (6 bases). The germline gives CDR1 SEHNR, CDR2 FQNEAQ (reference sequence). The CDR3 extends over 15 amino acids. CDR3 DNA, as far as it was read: TGTGCCAGCAGCTTAAATTCAGGGGTTGGGGAAAAG. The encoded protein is CASSLNSGVGEK. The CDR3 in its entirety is CASSLNSGVGEKLFF. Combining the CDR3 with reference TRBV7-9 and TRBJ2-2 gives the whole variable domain DTGVSQNPRHKITKRGQNVTFRCDPISEHNRLYWYRQTLGQGPEFLTYFQNEAQLEKSRLLSDRFSAERPKGSFSTLEIQRTEQGDSAMYLCASSLNSGVGEKLFFGEGSRLTVL.

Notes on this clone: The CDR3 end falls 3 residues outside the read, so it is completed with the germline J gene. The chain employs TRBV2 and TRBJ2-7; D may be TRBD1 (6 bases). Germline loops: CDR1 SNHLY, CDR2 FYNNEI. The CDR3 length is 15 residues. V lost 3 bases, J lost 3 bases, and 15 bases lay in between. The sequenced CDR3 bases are TGTGCCAGCAGTGAGAACAGGGAAGGAAACTACGAG. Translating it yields CASSENREGNYE. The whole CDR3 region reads CASSENREGNYEQYF.

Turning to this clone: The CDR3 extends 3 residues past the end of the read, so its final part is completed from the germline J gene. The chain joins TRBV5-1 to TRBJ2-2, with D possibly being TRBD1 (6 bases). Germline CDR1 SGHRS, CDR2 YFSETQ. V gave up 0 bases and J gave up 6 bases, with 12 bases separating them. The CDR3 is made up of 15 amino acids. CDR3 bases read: TGCGCCAGCAGCTTGGCCGGACAGTCGTCCGGGGAG. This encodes CASSLAGQSSGE. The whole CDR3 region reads CASSLAGQSSGELFF.

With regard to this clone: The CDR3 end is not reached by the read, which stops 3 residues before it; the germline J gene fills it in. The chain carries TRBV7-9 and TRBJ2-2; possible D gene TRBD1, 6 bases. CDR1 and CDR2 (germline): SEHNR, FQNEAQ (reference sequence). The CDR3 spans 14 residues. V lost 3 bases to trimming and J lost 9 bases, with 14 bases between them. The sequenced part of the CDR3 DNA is TGTGCCAGCAGCTTGTCACAGGGAATCCGGGAG. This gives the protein CASSLSQGIRE. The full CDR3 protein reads CASSLSQGIRELFF.

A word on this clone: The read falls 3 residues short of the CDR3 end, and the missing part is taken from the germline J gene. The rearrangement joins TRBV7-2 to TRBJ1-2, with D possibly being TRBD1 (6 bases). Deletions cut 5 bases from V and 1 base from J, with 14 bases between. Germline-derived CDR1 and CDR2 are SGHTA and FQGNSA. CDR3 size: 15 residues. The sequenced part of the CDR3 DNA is TGTGCCAGCAGCCCAGACAGGAGTTTTAACTATGGC. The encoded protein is CASSPDRSFNYG. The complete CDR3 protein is CASSPDRSFNYGYTF.

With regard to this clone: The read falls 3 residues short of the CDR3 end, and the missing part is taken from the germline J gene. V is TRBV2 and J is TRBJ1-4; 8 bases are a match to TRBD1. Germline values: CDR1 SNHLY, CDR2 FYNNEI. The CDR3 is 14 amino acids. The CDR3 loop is CASSADRADSPLFF. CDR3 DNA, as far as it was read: TGTGCCAGCAGTGCGGACAGGGCAGATTCACCA.

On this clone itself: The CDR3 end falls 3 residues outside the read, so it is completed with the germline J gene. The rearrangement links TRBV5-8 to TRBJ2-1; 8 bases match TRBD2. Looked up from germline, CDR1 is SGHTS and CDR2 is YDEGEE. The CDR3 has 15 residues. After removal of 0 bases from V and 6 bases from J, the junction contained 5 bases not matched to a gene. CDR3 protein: CASSLGLAGINEQFF. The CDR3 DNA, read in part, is TGTGCCAGCAGCTTGGGTCTAGCGGGTATCAATGAG.

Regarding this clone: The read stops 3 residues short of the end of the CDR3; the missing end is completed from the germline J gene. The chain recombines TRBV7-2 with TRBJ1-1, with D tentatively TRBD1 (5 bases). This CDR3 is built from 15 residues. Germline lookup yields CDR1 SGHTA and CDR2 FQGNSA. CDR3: CASSLVAGVHNEAFF. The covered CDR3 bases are TGTGCCAGCAGCTTAGTAGCGGGGGTCCACAATGAG.

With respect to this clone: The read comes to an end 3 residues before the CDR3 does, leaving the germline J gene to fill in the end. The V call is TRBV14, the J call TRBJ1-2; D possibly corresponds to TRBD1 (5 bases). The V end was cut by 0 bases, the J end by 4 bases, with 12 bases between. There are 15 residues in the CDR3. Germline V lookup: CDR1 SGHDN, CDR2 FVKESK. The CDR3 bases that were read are TGTGCCAGCAGCCAAGATTTTCAGGGCGCCTATGGC. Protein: CASSQDFQGAYG. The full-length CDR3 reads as CASSQDFQGAYGYTF.

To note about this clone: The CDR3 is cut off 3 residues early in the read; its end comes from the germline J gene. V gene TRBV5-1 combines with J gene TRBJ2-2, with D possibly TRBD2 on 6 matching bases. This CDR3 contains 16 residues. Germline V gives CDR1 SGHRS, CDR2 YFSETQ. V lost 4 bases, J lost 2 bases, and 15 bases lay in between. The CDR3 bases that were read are TGCGCCAGCAGCCCCAAGGCGGGGCCCAACACCGGGGAG. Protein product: CASSPKAGPNTGE. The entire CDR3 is CASSPKAGPNTGELFF.

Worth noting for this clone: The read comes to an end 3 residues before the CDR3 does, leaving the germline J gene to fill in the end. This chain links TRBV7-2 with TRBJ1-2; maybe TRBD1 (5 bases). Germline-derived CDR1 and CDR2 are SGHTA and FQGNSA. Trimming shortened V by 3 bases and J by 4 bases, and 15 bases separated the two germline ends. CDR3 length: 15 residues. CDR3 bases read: TGTGCCAGCAGCTTGGAAGGGGCCCCACTCTATGGC. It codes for CASSLEGAPLYG. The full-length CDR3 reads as CASSLEGAPLYGYTF.

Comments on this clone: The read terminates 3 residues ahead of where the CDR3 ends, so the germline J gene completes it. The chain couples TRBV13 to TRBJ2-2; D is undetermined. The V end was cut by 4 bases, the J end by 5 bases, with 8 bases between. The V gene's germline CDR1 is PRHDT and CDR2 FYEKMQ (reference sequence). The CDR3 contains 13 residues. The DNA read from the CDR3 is TGTGCCAGCAGCTCGAGGTTAACCGGGGAG. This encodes CASSSRLTGE. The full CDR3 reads CASSSRLTGELFF.

The CDR3 bases that were read are TGTGCCAGCCGGGCCGGGACAGGGGACAATGAG. This codes for CASRAGTGDNE. The whole CDR3 sequence reads CASRAGTGDNEQFF. V is TRBV2 and J is TRBJ2-1; 10 bases align to TRBD1. The read halts 3 residues ahead of the CDR3 end, with the missing end drawn from the germline J gene. This CDR3 spans 14 amino acids. The germline V gene has CDR1 SNHLY and CDR2 FYNNEI. J lost 5 bases, V lost 8 bases, and 6 bases had no gene match. Full variable domain (missing parts from reference TRBV2 and TRBJ2-1): EPEVTQTPSHQVTQMGQEVILRCVPISNHLYFYWYRQILGQKVEFLVSFYNNEISEKSEIFDDQFSVERPDGSNFTLKIRSTKLEDSAMYFCASRAGTGDNEQFFGPGTRLTVL.

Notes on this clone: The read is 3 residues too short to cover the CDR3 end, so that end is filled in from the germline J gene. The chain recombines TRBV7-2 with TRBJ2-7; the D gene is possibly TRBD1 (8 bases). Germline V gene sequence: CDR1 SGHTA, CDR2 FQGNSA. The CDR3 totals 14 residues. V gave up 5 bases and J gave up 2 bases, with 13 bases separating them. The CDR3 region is CASSQQGGPYEQYF. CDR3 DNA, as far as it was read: TGTGCCAGCAGCCAACAGGGGGGGCCCTACGAG.

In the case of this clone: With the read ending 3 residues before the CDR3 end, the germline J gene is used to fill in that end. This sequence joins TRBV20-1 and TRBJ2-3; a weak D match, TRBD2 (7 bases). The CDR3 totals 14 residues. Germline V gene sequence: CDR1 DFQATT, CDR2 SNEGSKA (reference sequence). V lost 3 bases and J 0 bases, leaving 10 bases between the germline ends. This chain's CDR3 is CSASRGGSTDTQYF. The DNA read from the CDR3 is TGCAGTGCTAGTAGGGGGGGTAGCACAGATACG.

The CDR3 spells CSASRTEALYEQYF. Incomplete CDR3 DNA: TGCAGTGCTTCCAGGACAGAGGCCCTCTACGAG. This sequence joins TRBV20-1 and TRBJ2-7; a possible D gene is TRBD1 (6 bases). The read gets to within 3 residues of the CDR3 end, and the germline J gene fills in the rest. CDR3 size: 14 residues. In germline, CDR1 is DFQATT, CDR2 SNEGSKA (reference sequence). V lost 5 bases and J 3 bases, leaving 17 bases between the germline ends.

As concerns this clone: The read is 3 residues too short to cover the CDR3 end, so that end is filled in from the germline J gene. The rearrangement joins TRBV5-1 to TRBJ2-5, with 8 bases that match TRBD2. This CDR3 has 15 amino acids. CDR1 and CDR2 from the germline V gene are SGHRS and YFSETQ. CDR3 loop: CASSFTSGSTDTQYF. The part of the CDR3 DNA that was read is TGCGCCAGCAGCTTCACTAGCGGCAGCACAGATACC.

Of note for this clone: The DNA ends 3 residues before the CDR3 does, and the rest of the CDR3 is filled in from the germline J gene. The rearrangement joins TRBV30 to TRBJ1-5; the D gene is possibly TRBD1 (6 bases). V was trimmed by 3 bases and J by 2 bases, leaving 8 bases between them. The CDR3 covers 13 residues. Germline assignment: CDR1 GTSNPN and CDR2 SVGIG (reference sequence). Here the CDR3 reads CAWSSGGNQPQHF. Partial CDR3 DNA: TGTGCCTGGAGCTCAGGGGGCAATCAGCCC.

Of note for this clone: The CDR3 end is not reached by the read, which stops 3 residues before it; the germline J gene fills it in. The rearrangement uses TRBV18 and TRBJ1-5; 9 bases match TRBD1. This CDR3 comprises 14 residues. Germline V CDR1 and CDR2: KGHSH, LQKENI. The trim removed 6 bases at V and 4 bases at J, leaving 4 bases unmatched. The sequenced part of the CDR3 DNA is TGTGCCAGCTCCTTGGGACAGGGTAATCAGCCC. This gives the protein CASSLGQGNQP. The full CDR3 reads CASSLGQGNQPQHF.

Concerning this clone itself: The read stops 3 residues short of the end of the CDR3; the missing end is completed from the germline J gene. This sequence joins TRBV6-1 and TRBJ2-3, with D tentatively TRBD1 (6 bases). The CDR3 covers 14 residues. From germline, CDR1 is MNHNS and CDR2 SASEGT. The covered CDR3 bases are TGTGCCAGCAGTGAGACAGGCCTTAGTGAGACG. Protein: CASSETGLSET. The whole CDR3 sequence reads CASSETGLSETQYF.